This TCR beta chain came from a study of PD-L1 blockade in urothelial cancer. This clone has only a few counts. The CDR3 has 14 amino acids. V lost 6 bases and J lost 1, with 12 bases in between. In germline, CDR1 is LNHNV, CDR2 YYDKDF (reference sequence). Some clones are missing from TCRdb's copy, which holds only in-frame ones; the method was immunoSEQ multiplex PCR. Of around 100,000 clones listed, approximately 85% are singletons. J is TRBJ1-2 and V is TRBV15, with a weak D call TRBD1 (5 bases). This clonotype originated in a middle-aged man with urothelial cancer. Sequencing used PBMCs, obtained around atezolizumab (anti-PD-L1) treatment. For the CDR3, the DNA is TGTGCCACCAGAGACAGTCAAAATAACTATGGCTACACCTTC. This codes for CATRDSQNNYGYTF.